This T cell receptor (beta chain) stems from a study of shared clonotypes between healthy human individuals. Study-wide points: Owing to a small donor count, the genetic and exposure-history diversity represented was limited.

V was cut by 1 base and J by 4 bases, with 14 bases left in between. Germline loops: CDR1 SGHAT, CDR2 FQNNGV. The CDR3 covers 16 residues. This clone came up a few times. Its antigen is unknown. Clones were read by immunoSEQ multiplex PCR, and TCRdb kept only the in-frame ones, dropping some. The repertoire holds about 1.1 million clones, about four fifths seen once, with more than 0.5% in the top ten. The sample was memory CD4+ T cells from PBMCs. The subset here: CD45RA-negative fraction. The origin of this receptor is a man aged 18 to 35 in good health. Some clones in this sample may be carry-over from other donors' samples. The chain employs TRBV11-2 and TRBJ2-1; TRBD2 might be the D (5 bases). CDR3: CASSLVGGSWYNEQFF. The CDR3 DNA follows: TGTGCCAGCAGCTTAGTAGGTGGGAGTTGGTACAATGAGCAGTTCTTC.